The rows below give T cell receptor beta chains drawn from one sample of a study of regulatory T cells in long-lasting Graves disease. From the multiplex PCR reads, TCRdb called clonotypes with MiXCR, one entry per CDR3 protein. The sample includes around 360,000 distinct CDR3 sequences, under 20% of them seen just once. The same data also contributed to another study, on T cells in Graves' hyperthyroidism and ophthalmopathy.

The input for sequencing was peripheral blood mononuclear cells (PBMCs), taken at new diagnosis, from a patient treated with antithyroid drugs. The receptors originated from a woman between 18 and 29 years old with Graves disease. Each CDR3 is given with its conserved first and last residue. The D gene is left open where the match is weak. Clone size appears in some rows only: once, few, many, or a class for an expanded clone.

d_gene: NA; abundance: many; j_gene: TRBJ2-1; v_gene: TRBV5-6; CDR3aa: CASSSAGGTYNEQFF; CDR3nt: TGTGCCAGCAGCTCGGCAGGAGGCACCTACAATGAGCAGTTCTTC
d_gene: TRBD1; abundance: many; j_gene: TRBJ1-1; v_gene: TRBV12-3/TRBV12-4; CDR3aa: CASGQGTTEAFF; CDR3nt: TGTGCCAGCGGACAGGGGACCACTGAAGCTTTCTTT
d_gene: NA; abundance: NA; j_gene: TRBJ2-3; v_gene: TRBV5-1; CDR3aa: CASSLWQPTDTQYF; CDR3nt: TGCGCCAGCAGCTTGTGGCAGCCCACAGATACGCAGTATTTT
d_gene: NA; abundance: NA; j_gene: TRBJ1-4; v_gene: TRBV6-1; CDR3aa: CASSPLSKGLSTNEKLFF; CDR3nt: TGTGCCAGCAGCCCCCTATCGAAGGGTCTATCAACTAATGAAAAACTGTTTTTT
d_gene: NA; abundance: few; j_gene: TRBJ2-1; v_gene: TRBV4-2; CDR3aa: CASSQDRLNEQFF; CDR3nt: TGTGCCAGCAGCCAAGATCGACTCAATGAGCAGTTCTTC
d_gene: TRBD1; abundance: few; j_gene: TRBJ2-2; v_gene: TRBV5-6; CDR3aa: CASSYPPGTGAPDGELFF; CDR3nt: TGTGCCAGCAGTTATCCTCCCGGGACAGGGGCCCCAGATGGGGAGCTGTTTTTT
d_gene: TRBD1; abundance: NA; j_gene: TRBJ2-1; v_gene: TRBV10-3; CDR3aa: CATTRLQGPHNEQFF; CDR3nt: TGTGCCACCACCCGACTACAGGGGCCCCACAATGAGCAGTTCTTC
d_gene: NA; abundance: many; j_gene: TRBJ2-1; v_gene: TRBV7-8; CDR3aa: CAGGENEQFF; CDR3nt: TGTGCCGGCGGCGAAAATGAGCAGTTCTTC
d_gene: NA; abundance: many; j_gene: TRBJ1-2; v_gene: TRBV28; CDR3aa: CASRETDRKANYGYTF; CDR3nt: TGTGCCAGCAGAGAGACGGACCGCAAGGCTAACTATGGCTACACCTTC
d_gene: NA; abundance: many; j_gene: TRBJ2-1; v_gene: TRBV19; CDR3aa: CASSIRQQAYNEQFF; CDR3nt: TGTGCCAGTAGTATCCGTCAGCAGGCTTACAATGAGCAGTTCTTC
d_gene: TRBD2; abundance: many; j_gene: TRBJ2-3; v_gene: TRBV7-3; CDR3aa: CASSLIAGGADTQYF; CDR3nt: TGTGCCAGCAGCTTAATAGCGGGAGGGGCAGATACGCAGTATTTT
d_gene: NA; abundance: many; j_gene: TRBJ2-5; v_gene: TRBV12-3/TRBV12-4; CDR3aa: CASSFGTTNNQETQYF; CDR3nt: TGTGCCAGCAGTTTCGGGACAACAAATAACCAAGAGACCCAGTACTTC
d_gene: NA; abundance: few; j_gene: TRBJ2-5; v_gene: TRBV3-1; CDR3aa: CASSQDSLPQETQYF; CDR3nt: TGTGCCAGCAGCCAAGATAGCCTCCCCCAAGAGACCCAGTACTTC
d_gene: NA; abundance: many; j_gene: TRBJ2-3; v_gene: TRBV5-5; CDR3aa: CASSLVGYSTDTQYF; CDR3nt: TGCGCCAGCAGCTTGGTGGGGTATAGCACAGATACGCAGTATTTT
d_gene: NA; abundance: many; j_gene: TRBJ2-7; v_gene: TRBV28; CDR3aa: CASSFSLAGLSYEQYF; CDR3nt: TGTGCCAGCAGTTTCAGTCTGGCAGGATTGTCCTACGAGCAGTACTTC
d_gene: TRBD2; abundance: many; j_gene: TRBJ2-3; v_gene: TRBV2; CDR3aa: CATRLAGVFSTDTQYF; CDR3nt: TGTGCCACCCGACTAGCGGGAGTTTTTAGCACAGATACGCAGTATTTT
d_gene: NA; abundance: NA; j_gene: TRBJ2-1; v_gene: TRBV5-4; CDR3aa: CASSLDAGANNEQFF; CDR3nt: TGTGCCAGCAGCTTAGACGCAGGGGCTAACAATGAGCAGTTCTTC
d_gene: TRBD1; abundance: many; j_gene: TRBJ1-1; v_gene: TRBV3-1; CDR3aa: CASSPTGKGTEAFF; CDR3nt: TGTGCCAGCAGCCCGACAGGGAAGGGCACTGAAGCTTTCTTT
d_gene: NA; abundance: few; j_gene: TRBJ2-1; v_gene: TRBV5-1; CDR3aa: CASSVEGNEQFF; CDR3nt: TGCGCCAGCAGCGTTGAGGGGAATGAGCAGTTCTTC
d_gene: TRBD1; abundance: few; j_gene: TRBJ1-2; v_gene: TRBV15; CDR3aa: CATSRDDREGYGYTF; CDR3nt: TGTGCCACCAGCAGAGATGACAGGGAGGGATATGGCTACACCTTC
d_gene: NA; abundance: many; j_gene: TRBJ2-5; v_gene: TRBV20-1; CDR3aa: CSARGAERGAQETQYF; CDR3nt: TGCAGTGCTAGAGGGGCCGAACGGGGGGCCCAAGAGACCCAGTACTTC
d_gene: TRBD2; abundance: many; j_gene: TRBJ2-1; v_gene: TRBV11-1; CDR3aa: CASSTGLAGYNEQFF; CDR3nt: TGTGCCAGCAGCACCGGACTAGCGGGGTACAATGAGCAGTTCTTC
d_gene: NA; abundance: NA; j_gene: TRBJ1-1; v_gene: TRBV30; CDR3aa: CAWSEGNTEAFF; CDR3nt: TGTGCCTGGAGCGAGGGGAACACTGAAGCTTTCTTT
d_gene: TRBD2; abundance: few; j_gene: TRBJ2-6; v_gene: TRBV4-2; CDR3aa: CASSQDWGGPSGANVLTF; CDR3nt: TGTGCCAGCAGCCAAGATTGGGGAGGGCCATCTGGGGCCAACGTCCTGACTTTC
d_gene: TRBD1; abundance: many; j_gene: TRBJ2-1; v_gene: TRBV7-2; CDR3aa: CASSFLIGTAYNEQFF; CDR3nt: TGTGCCAGCAGCTTTTTAATCGGGACAGCTTACAATGAGCAGTTCTTC
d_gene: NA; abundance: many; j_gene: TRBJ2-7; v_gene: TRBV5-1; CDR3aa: CASSLAPGVHEQYF; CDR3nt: TGCGCCAGCAGCTTGGCCCCAGGGGTCCACGAGCAGTACTTC
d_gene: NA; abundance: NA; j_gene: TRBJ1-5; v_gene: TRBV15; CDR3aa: CATRDLRLDQPQHF; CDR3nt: TGTGCCACCAGAGACCTCAGGCTCGATCAGCCCCAGCATTTT
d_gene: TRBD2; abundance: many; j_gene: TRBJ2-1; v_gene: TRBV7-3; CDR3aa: CASSLRWLAGVNNEQFF; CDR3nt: TGTGCCAGCAGCTTAAGGTGGCTAGCGGGAGTAAACAATGAGCAGTTCTTC
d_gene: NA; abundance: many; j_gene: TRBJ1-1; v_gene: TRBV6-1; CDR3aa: CASRPELNTEAFF; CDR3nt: TGTGCCAGCAGACCCGAATTGAACACTGAAGCTTTCTTT
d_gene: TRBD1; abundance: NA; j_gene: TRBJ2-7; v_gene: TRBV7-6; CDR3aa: CASSVRQGAAYEQYF; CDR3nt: TGTGCCAGCAGCGTAAGACAGGGTGCGGCGTACGAGCAGTACTTC
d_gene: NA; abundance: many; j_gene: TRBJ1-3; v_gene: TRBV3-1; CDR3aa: CASRERLSGNTIYF; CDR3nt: TGTGCCAGCAGGGAACGTCTCTCTGGAAACACCATATATTTT
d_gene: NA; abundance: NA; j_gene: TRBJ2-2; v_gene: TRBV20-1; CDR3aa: CSARVGSSVGELFF; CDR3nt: TGCAGTGCTAGAGTCGGTAGTTCAGTTGGGGAGCTGTTTTTT
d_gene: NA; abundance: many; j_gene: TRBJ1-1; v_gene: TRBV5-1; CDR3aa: CASSILGANMNTEAFF; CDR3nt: TGCGCCAGCAGCATTCTGGGGGCGAACATGAACACTGAAGCTTTCTTT
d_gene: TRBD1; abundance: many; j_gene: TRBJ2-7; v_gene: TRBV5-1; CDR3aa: CASSLNRGYEQYF; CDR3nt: TGTGCCAGCAGCTTAAACAGGGGGTACGAGCAGTACTTC
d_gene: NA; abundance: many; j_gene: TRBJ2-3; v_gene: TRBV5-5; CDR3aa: CASSLWGERTDTQYF; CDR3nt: TGTGCCAGCAGCTTGTGGGGGGAGCGCACGGATACGCAGTATTTT
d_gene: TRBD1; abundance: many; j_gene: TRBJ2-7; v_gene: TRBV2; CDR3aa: CASTHPDRGNYEQYF; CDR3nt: TGTGCCAGCACCCATCCCGACAGGGGTAACTACGAGCAGTACTTC
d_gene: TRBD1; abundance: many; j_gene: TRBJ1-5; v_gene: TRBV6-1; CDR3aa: CASRGQGASQPQHF; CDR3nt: TGTGCCAGCAGAGGACAGGGGGCATCTCAGCCCCAGCATTTT
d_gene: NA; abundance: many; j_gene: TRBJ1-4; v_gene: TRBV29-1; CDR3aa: CSVAIREPTNEKLFF; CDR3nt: TGCAGCGTTGCGATCCGAGAACCAACTAATGAAAAACTGTTTTTT
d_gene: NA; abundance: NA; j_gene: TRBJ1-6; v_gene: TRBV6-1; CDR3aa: CASSENVGINSPLHF; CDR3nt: TGTGCCAGCAGTGAAAACGTGGGGATCAATTCACCCCTCCACTTT
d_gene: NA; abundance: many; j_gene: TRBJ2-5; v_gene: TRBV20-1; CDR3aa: CSARIYGTPQETQYF; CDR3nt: TGCAGTGCTAGAATCTACGGGACACCCCAAGAGACCCAGTACTTC
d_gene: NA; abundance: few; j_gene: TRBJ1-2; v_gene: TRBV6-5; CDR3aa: CASSYGEDSYGYTF; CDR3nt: TGTGCCAGCAGTTACGGGGAAGATTCCTATGGCTACACCTTC
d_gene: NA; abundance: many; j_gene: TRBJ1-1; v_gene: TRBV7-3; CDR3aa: CASSLTGTMNTEAFF; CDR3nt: TGTGCCAGCAGCTTAACAGGGACCATGAACACTGAAGCTTTCTTT
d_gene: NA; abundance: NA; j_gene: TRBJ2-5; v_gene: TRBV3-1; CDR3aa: CASSQEGWEPQEAQYF; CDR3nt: TGTGCCAGCAGCCAAGAAGGGTGGGAGCCGCAAGAGGCCCAGTACTTC
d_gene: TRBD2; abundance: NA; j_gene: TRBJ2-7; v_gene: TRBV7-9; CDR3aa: CASSPPSGGLSQYF; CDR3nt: TGTGCCAGCAGCCCCCCTAGCGGGGGGCTGTCGCAGTACTTC
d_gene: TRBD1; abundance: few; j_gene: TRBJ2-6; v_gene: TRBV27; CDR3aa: CASSLASRTGDHAIYSGANVLTF; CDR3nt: TGTGCCAGCAGTTTAGCCTCCAGGACAGGGGACCACGCAATCTACTCTGGGGCCAACGTCCTGACTTTC
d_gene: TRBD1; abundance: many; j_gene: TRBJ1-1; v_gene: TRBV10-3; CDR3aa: CAIRPGTGLSNTEAFF; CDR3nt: TGTGCCATCCGACCCGGGACAGGGCTATCGAACACTGAAGCTTTCTTT
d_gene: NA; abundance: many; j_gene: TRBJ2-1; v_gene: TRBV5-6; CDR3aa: CASSLVVLRHYNEQFF; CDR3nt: TGTGCCAGCAGCTTGGTGGTCCTACGGCACTACAATGAGCAGTTCTTC
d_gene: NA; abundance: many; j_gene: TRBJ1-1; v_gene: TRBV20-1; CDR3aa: CSARVPGLATEAFF; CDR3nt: TGCAGTGCTAGAGTCCCAGGGCTCGCCACTGAAGCTTTCTTT
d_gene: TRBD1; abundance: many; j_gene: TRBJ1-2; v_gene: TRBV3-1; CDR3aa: CASSPTGDGYTF; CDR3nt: TGTGCCAGCAGCCCGACAGGGGATGGCTACACCTTC
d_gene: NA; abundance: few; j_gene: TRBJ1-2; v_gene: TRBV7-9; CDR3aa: CASSLSGELRGYTF; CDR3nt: TGTGCCAGCAGCTTATCTGGGGAACTCCGAGGCTACACCTTC
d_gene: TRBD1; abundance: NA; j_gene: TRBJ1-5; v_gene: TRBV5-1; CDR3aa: CASSPDGTGVNQPQHF; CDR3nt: TGCGCCAGCAGCCCCGATGGGACAGGGGTCAATCAGCCCCAGCATTTT